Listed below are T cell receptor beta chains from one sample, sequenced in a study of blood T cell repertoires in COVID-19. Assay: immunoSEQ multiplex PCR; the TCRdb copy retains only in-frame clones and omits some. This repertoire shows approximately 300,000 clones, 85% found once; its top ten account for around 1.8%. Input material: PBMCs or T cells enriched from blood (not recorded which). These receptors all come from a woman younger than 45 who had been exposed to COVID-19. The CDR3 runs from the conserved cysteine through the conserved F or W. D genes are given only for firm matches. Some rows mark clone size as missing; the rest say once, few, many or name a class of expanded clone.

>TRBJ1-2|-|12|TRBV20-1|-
TGCAGTGCTAGTGCACAGCACTATGGCTACACCTTC
CSASAQHYGYTF
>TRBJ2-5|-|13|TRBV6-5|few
TGTGCCAGCAGAGGGACAAACCAAGAGACCCAGTACTTC
CASRGTNQETQYF
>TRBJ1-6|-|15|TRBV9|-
TGTGCCAGCAGCGTAGAGGGCAGGGCTAATTCACCCCTCCACTTT
CASSVEGRANSPLHF
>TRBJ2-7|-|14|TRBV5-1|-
TGCGCCAGCAGCTTGGAACAGGTGGGTTACGAGCAGTACTTC
CASSLEQVGYEQYF
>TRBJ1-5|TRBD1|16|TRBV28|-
TGTGCCAGCACAACTTGGACAGGGGGCCGCGGACAGCCCCAGCATTTT
CASTTWTGGRGQPQHF
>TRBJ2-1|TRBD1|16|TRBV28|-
TGTGCCAGCAGTGAAGGGACAGGGGGGGCCTACAATGAGCAGTTCTTC
CASSEGTGGAYNEQFF
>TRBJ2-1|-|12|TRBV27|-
TGTGCCAGCAGTTACAATTTAAATGAGCAGTTCTTC
CASSYNLNEQFF
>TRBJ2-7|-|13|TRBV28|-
TGTGCCAGCAGTTCGTCACAGGCCTACGAGCAGTACTTC
CASSSSQAYEQYF
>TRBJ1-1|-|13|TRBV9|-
TGTGCCAGCAGCCTTCCAGGGGTGACTGAAGCTTTCTTT
CASSLPGVTEAFF
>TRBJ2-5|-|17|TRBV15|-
TGTGCCACCAGCAGTTCTGGCACAGGTACCGGGGGAGAGACCCAGTACTTC
CATSSSGTGTGGETQYF
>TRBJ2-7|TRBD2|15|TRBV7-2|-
TGTGCCAGCAGCCCGGGACTAGCGGGTTCCTACGAGCAGTACTTC
CASSPGLAGSYEQYF
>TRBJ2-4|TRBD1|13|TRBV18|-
TGTGCCAGCTCACCACCCTCTTTCGACAGGGAGTACTTC
CASSPPSFDREYF
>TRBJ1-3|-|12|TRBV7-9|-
TGTGCCACCTCAGCGTCTGGAAACACCATATATTTT
CATSASGNTIYF
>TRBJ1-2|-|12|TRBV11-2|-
TGTGCCAGCAGCTTAGCTACAGGCCGTGGGACCTTC
CASSLATGRGTF
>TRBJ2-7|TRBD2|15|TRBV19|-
TGTGCCAGTAGCCCTAGCGGGGTAAGCTCCTACGAGCAGTACTTC
CASSPSGVSSYEQYF
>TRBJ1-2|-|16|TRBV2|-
TGTGCCAGCAGTGAAGATATGCCGGGGACCGGGGGGGGCTACACCTTC
CASSEDMPGTGGGYTF
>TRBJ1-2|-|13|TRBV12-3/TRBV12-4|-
TGTGCCAGCAGTTTAGTCAGAAACTATGGCTACACCTTC
CASSLVRNYGYTF
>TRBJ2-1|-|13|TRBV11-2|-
TGTGCCAGCAGCCCCGGACAGATGAATGAGCAGTTCTTC
CASSPGQMNEQFF
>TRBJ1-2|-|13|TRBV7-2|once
TGTGCCAGCAGCTTAGCGGGGGCCTATGGCTACACCTTC
CASSLAGAYGYTF
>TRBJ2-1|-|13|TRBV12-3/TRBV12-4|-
TGTGCCAGCAGTTTAGGGTGGACTGATGAGCAGTTCTTC
CASSLGWTDEQFF
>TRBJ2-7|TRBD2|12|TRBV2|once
TGTGCCAGCAGCCGGACTAGTTGGGAGCAGTACTTC
CASSRTSWEQYF
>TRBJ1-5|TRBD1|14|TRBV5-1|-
TGCGCCAGCAGCTGGACAGGGCCTAATCAGCCCCAGCATTTT
CASSWTGPNQPQHF
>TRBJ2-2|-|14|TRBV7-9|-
TGTGCCAGCACACTCGGGGGTTTCACCGGGGAGCTGTTTTTT
CASTLGGFTGELFF
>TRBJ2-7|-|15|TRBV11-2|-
TGTGCCAGCAGCTTAGCCCCACAGGGCCCCTACGAGCAGTACTTC
CASSLAPQGPYEQYF
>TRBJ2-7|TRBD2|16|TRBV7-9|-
TGTGCCAGCTCACAGAAGCGGGGTGTCGGGTCCTACGAGCAGTACTTC
CASSQKRGVGSYEQYF
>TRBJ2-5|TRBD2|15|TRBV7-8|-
TGTGCCAGCAGCCCACTAGCGGGGGGGGTGGAGACCCAGTACTTC
CASSPLAGGVETQYF
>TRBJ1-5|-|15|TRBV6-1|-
TGTGCCAGCAGTGAAGTTTCAGGGAAGGGTCAGCCCCAGCATTTT
CASSEVSGKGQPQHF
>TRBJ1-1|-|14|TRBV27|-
TGTGCCAGCAGAACGGACAGATCGAACACTGAAGCTTTCTTT
CASRTDRSNTEAFF
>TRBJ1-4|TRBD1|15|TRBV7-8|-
TGTGCCAGCAGCTTGGACGGGACAGGGAATGAAAAACTGTTTTTT
CASSLDGTGNEKLFF
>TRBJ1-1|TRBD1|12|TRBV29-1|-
TGCAGCGCTGGGACAGAATACACTGAAGCTTTCTTT
CSAGTEYTEAFF
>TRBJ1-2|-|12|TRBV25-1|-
TGTGCCAGCACCGGGTCACTCTATGGCTACACCTTC
CASTGSLYGYTF
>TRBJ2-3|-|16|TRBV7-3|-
TGTGCCAGCAGCCCCCAGGAGGGGGCGGTGACAGATACGCAGTATTTT
CASSPQEGAVTDTQYF
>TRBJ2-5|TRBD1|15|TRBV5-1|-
TGCGCCAGCAGAAAGACGGCAGGGGGCGAGGAGACCCAGTACTTC
CASRKTAGGEETQYF
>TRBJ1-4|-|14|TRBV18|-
TGTGCCAGCTCACCGACAGGACTGAATGAAAAACTGTTTTTT
CASSPTGLNEKLFF
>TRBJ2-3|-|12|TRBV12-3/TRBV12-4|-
TGTGCCAGCAGTCCGAACAAAGTTACGCAGTATTTT
CASSPNKVTQYF
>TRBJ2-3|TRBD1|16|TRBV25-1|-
TGTGCCAGCAGACATCCGGGACAGGGGACGACAGATACGCAGTATTTT
CASRHPGQGTTDTQYF
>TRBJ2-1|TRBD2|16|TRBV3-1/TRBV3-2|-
TGTGCCAGCAGCCAAGAGGCAAGCGGGAGAGGGAATGAGCAGTTCTTC
CASSQEASGRGNEQFF
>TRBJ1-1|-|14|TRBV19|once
TGTGCCAGTAGTACAGGGGTGGGGAACACTGAAGCTTTCTTT
CASSTGVGNTEAFF
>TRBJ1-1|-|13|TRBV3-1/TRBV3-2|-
TGTGCCAGCAGCCAAGAGGGGAGGTTTGAAGCTTTCTTT
CASSQEGRFEAFF
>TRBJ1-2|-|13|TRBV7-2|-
TGTGCCAGCAGTCCCGACAGAAACTATGGCTACACCTTC
CASSPDRNYGYTF
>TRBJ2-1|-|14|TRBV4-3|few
TGCGCCAGCAGCCAAGATGCGGGATTTCATGAGCAGTTCTTC
CASSQDAGFHEQFF